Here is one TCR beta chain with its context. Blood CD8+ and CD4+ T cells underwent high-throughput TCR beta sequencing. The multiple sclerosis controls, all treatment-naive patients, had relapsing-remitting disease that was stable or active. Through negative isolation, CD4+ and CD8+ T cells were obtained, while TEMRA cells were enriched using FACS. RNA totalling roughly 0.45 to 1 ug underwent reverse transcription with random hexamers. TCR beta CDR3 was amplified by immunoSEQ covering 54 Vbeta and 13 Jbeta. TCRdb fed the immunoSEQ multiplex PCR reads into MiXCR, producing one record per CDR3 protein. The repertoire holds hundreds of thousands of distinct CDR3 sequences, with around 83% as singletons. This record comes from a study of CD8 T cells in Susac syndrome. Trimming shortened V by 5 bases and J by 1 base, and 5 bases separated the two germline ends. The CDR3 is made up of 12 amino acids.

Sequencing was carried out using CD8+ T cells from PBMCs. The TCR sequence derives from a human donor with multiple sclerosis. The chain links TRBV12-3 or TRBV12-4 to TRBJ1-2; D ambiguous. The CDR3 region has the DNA TGTGCCAGCAGTCGGGATAACTATGGCTACACCTTC. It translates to CASSRDNYGYTF.